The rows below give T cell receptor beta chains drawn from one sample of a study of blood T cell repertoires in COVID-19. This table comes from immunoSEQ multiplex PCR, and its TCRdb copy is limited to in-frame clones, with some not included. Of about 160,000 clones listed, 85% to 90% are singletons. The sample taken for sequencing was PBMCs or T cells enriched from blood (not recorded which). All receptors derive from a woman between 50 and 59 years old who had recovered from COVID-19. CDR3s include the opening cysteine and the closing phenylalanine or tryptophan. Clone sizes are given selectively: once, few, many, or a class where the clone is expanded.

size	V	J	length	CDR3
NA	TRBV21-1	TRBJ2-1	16	CASPSPLWDRANEQFF
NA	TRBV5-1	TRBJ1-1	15	CASSLDGTGNTEAFF
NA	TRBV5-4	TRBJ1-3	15	CASSRDRVTGNTIYF
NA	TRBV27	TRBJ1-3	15	CASSLEGAAGNTIYF
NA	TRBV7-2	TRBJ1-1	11	CASSRGIQAFF
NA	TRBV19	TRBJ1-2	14	CASRRDGGNYGYTF
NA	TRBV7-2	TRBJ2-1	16	CASSASSGGALNEQFF
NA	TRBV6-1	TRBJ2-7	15	CASSEMGGGSYEQYF
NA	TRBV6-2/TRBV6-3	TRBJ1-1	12	CASSYERTEAFF
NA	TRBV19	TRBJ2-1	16	CASSPGTGGVYNEQFF
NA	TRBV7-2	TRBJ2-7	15	CASSLGQGPPYEQYF
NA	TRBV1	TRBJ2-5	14	CTSSQDPCNGTQYF
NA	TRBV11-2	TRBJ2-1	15	CASSLWGVSYNEQFF
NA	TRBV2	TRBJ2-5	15	CASSGVSGSGETQYF
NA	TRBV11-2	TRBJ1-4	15	CASSLSGGNYEKLFF
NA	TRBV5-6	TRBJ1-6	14	CASSLGQNNSPLHF
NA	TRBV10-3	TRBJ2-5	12	CAIGTDQETQYF
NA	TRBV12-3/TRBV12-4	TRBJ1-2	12	CASTTAGSGYTF
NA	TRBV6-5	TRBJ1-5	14	CASSLDSGNQPQHF
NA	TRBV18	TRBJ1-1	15	CASFTRGIRNTEAFF
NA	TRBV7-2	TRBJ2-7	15	CASRSQYELNYEQYF
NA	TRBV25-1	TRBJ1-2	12	CASSVRQGSYTF
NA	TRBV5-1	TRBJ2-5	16	CASSLVGSGWQETQYF
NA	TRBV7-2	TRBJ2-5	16	CASSLGAGTGGETQYF
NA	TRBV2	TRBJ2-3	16	CASSEATGPSTDTQYF
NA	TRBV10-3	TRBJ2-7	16	CAISPEDRGRMYEQYF
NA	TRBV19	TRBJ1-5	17	CASRIRDRGYIGQPQHF
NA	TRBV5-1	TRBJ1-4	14	CASREVLANEKLFF
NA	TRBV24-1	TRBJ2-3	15	CATSLRGISTDTQYF
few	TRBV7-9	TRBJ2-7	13	CASSLAQSYEQYF
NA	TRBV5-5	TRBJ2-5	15	CASSLGSRVWETQYF
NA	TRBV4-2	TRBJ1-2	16	CASSQDKTGGNYGYTF
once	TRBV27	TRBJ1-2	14	CASSTTGAYYGYTF
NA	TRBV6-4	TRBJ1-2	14	CASSEVGGNYGYTF
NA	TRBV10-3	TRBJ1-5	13	CAIGDTENQPQHF
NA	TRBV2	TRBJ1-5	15	CASSVGQGPNQPQHF
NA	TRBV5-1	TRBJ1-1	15	CASSLQERGNTEAFF
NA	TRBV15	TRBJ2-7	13	CATSRGSSDEQYF
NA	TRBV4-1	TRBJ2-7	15	CASSQRTSSSYEQYF
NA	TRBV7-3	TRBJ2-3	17	CASSLGGAGPSTDTQYF
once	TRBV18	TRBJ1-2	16	CASSPKPPGTNYGYTF